The present entry profiles one T cell receptor (beta chain) with its context. This clonotype has only a few counts. This receptor's antigen is unknown. Base qualities are not provided; no much larger clone lies one nucleotide away. Instrument used: Illumina NovaSeq 6000. cDNA libraries for TCRalpha and TCRbeta were prepared by 5'RACE using constant-segment primers, with sample barcodes and unique molecular identifiers added. RNA was extracted from every sample with Trizol reagent. Library amplification was performed in two PCR steps, and a second sample barcode and Illumina TruSeq adapters were introduced in the second step. Libraries were sequenced on an Illumina NovaSeq with 2 x 150 bp paired-end reads. Under the source paper's analysis protocol: Demultiplexing of reads and collapsing into UMI-guided consensus sequences were performed with migec v1.2.7. Using mixcr v2.1.11, UMI consensuses were aligned to TRA and TRB V and J templates and then assembled into clonotypes. A clonotype was counted as expanded or contracted only when both edgeR and NoisET called the clonotype significant, with the noise models trained on biological replicates. For edgeR calls, the thresholds were a false discovery rate-adjusted p below 0.01 and a log2 fold-change of 1. PCA with hierarchical clustering of max-normalized trajectories of the 1000 most abundant clonotypes was used as exploratory dynamics analysis. The CD4 or CD8 phenotype of responding clones was assigned using the separately sequenced CD4+ and CD8+ repertoires. Using fastp at Q25 and MiXCR, TCRdb reprocessed the public reads and kept productive beta chains. Entries are consolidated by CDR3 protein sequence, retaining the most common genes and DNA. The V and J calls and clone size are TCRdb's, not the authors'. This sample comprises some 350,000 distinct CDR3 sequences, 13% of them detected only once. The top ten clonotypes cover about 22% of the sample.

The record originates from a study of T-cell memory formation after mild COVID-19 (dated by TCRdb to the early 2020s). As for the study more broadly: Most TCR sequence clusters were specific to one of the two donors. T-cell clones expanding and contracting after mild COVID-19 in a couple of donors were tracked by longitudinal TCRalpha and TCRbeta repertoire sequencing. The cohort was made up of two young adult volunteers, one female and one male, who were previously healthy. Study-wide conclusions, independent of this receptor: Whether the second-wave clones peaking on day 37 were SARS-CoV-2 specific was not confirmed. From day 15 to 85, contracting clones showed balanced CD4/CD8 phenotypes, whereas a second wave of clones that expanded from day 15 to 37 leaned towards CD4+. Only a couple of mild cases were covered by the study, and larger cohorts that include severe cases with pre-infection samples were considered necessary. Contracting CD4+ clones were found mainly in CM and EM memory subsets, while CD8+ clones were enriched in EMRA. The detection of some responding clones in pre-infection memory suggests that pre-existing cross-reactive memory T cells joined the SARS-CoV-2 response.

For this chain, trimming is 4 bases at the V end and 7 bases at the J end, and the number of junction bases without a gene match is 7. The CDR3 goes from the cysteine to the phenylalanine over 15 residues. The retained sequence is limited to the CDR3, 45 bases, with the frame set at the first base. The germline V gene provides CDR1 LGHNA and CDR2 YSLEER. PBMCs were isolated by Ficoll-Paque density gradient centrifugation. The sample comprised PBMCs or a T cell subset sorted from them (not recorded which). The sequence was collected from a man aged 18 to 30 who had mild COVID-19 (a few samples of this study predate the infection). The sample titles of this study are shuffled in the database, so cell type and time point are left out; the donor was told from shared clones. Rearrangement joined TRBV4-3 to TRBJ1-6; the junction holds 7 bases that match TRBD1. The CDR3 here reads CASSRDSRLNSPLHF. At the DNA level, the sequence is TGCGCCAGCAGCCGGGACAGCCGCTTAAATTCACCCCTCCACTTT.